The 4 T cell receptor beta chains reported below all come from one sample, sequenced in a study of response to subunit inactivated influenza vaccine (dated by TCRdb to 2016 to 2019). Library preparation employed RT-PCR. Instrument on record: Illumina HiSeq 2500. TCRdb handled the public reads itself, with Q25 trimming in fastp and clone calling in MiXCR, and kept productive beta chains. One record per CDR3 amino acid sequence lists the most common genes and DNA. This sample comprises about 650,000 distinct CDR3 sequences, less than 20% of them detected only once. The ten largest clonotypes hold 9.5% to 13% of the sample. The material sequenced was PBMCs from blood, taken about 12 days after vaccination. These receptors were collected from a man in his fifties or sixties who received an inactivated influenza vaccine. Donor details come from another sample of the same person, matched by shared clones.

This clonotype was observed a handful of times. The chain links TRBV20-1 to TRBJ2-1; D could derive from TRBD1 or TRBD2 (5 bases each). Germline V gives CDR1 DFQATT, CDR2 SNEGSKA (reference sequence). The V gene lost 0 bases and the J gene lost 5 bases, with 17 bases spanning the gap. This CDR3 has 16 amino acids. CDR3 sequence reads: CSARDLRGAGDNEQFF. DNA of the CDR3: TGCAGTGCTAGAGATTTAAGGGGTGCGGGTGACAATGAGCAGTTCTTC.

This clonotype was seen at least ten times. The chain is built from TRBV4-1 and TRBJ1-1; the D is unclear. Looked up from germline, CDR1 is MGHRA and CDR2 is YSYEKL. CDR3 length equals 16 residues. Trimming removed 0 bases at V and 0 bases at J, with 11 bases between. CDR3 amino acids: CASSQDLGRLNTEAFF. As DNA, the CDR3 is TGCGCCAGCAGCCAAGATCTCGGCAGACTGAACACTGAAGCTTTCTTT.

This clonotype has at least ten counts. The CDR3 protein is CASSFTGGSYNEQFF. In DNA, the CDR3 is TGTGCCAGCAGTTTTACAGGCGGCTCCTACAATGAGCAGTTCTTC. The V and J genes are TRBV12-3 or TRBV12-4 and TRBJ2-1; a possible D gene is TRBD1 (5 bases). Trimming shortened V by 3 bases and J by 0 bases, and 9 bases separated the two germline ends. This CDR3 is 15 amino acids long.

This clonotype was seen at least ten times. The genes are TRBV4-2 and TRBJ2-1; D possibly corresponds to TRBD1 (6 bases). Germline CDR1 LGHNA, CDR2 YNFKEQ. With 1 base removed from V and 8 bases from J, the gap between germline ends came to 21 bases. This CDR3 contains 17 residues. As DNA, the CDR3 is TGTGCCAGCAGCCAAGCAACGGGGCAGGGGTTTGCCGATGAGCAGTTCTTC. As protein: CASSQATGQGFADEQFF.